This TCR beta chain was sequenced during a study of T cell repertoires in cytomegalovirus infection. At the level of the study: It was the public TCR beta signatures that indicated both CMV infection and matching HLA type. General study points: HLA-C-restricted CMV clonotypes gave the most frequent clonotype in two of eight donors.

V lost 4 bases and J 0 bases, leaving 19 bases between the germline ends. The CDR3 is 17 amino acids. To note about this clonotype: Its specificity is not known.

From the reads, TCRdb called clonotypes with MiXCR, one entry per CDR3 protein. The sample lists roughly 230,000 distinct CDR3 sequences; approximately 17% were seen once. Sequenced: CD8+ T cells from PBMCs. The chain recombines TRBV23-1 with TRBJ2-7; the D gene is possibly TRBD1 (6 bases). TRBV23-1 is flagged as an ORF with uncertain function. This clonotype originated in a human donor in good health (CMV status not recorded). Some clones in this sample may be carry-over from other donors' samples. The CDR3 nucleotides are TGCGCCAGCAGTCCACCCGGAGACAGGAAACCCTCCTACGAGCAGTACTTC. Its translation is CASSPPGDRKPSYEQYF.